Detailed here is one T cell receptor beta chain. The CDR3 runs 14 residues. CDR1 and CDR2 from the germline V gene are SGHTA and FQGNSA. The ends lost 6 bases at V and 6 bases at J; junction bases unmatched: 11. The sample originates from a study of T cell repertoires in cytomegalovirus infection. Using its own MiXCR run on the reads, TCRdb lists one record per CDR3 protein. Among about 440,000 distinct CDR3 sequences listed, around 32% were seen once. Sequencing was performed on PBMCs. The chain couples TRBV7-2 to TRBJ2-7; 7 bases map to TRBD2. The receptor comes from a human donor in good health (CMV status not recorded). Some clones in this sample may be carry-over from other donors' samples. The CDR3 here is CASSLVGGTGEQYF. The CDR3, as DNA: TGTGCCAGCAGTTTGGTCGGGGGGACTGGCGAGCAGTACTTC. The variable domain in full, completed from reference TRBV7-2 and TRBJ2-7, reads GAGVSQSPSNKVTEKGKDVELRCDPISGHTALYWYRQSLGQGLEFLIYFQGNSAPDKSGLPSDRFSAERTGGSVSTLTIQRTQQEDSAVYLCASSLVGGTGEQYFGPGTRLTVT.